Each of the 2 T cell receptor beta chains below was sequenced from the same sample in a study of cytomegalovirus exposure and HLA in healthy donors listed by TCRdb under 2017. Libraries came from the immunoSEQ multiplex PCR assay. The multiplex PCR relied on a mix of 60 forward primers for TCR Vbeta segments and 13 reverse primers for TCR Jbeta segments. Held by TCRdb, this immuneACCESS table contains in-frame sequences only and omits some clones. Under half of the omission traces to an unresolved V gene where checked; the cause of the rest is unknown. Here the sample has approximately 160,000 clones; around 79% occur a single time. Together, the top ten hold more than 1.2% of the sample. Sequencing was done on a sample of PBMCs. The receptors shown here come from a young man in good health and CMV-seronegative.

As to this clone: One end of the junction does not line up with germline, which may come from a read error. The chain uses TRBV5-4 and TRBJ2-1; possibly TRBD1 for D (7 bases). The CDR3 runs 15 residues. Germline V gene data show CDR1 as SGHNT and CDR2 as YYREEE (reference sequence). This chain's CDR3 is CASSYLGGDSNERFF. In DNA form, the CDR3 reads TGTGCCAGCAGCTATCTTGGCGGGGACAGCAATGAGCGGTTCTTC.

CDR3 sequence: CASSVGRGITYEQYF. In DNA, the CDR3 is TGTGCCAGCAGCGTAGGGAGAGGGATCACCTACGAGCAGTACTTC. The V gene is TRBV9, the J gene TRBJ2-7; D may be TRBD2 (5 bases). V dropped 0 bases and J dropped 2 bases, with 12 bases sitting between them. Germline assignment: CDR1 SGDLS and CDR2 YYNGEE. The CDR3 runs 15 residues.